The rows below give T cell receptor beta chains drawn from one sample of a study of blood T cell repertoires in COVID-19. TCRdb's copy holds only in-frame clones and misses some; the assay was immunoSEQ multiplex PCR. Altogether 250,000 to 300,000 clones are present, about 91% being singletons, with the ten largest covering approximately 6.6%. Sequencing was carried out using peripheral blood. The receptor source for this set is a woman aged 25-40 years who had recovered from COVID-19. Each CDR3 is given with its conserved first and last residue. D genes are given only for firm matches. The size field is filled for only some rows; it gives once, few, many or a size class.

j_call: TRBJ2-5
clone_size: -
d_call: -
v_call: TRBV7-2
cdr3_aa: CASSPGVDQYF
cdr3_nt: TGTGCCAGCAGCCCCGGAGTTGACCAGTACTTC

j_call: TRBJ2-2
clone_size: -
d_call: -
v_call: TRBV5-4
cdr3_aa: CASSPGQNTGELFF
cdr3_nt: TGTGCCAGCAGCCCAGGACAGAACACCGGGGAGCTGTTTTTT

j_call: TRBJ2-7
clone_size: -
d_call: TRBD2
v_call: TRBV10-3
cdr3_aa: CAISESTGGWEQYF
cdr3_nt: TGTGCCATCAGTGAGTCAACGGGGGGTTGGGAGCAGTACTTC

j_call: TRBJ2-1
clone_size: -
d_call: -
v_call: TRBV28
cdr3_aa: CASSYRDEQFF
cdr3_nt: TGTGCCAGCAGTTACAGAGATGAGCAGTTCTTC

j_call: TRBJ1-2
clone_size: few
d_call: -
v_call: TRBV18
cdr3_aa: CASSPFQGLNYGYTF
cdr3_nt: TGTGCCAGCTCACCCTTTCAGGGGCTTAACTATGGCTACACCTTC

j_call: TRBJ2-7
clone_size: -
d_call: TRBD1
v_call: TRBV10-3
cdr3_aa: CATKGTGGSEQYF
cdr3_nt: TGTGCCACCAAAGGGACAGGGGGGTCCGAGCAGTACTTC

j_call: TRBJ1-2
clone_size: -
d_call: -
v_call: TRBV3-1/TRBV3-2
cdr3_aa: CASRPGHSRDGYTF
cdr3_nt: TGTGCCAGCAGACCTGGACACTCTCGCGATGGCTACACCTTC

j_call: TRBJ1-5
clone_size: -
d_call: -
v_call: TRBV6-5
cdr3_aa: CASSSTTGGSQPQHF
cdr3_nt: TGTGCCAGCAGTTCTACTACGGGGGGGAGCCAGCCCCAGCATTTT

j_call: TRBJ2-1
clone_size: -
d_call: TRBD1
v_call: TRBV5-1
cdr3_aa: CASSLIGQGYNEQFF
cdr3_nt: TGCGCCAGCAGCCTCATTGGACAGGGATACAATGAGCAGTTCTTC

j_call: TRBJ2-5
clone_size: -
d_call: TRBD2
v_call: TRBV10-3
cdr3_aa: CAARTSWGETQYF
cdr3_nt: TGTGCCGCTAGGACTAGTTGGGGGGAGACCCAGTACTTC

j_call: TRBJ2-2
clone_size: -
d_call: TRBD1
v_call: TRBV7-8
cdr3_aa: CASSFRTGLNTGELFF
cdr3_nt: TGTGCCAGCAGCTTCCGGACAGGCCTGAACACCGGGGAGCTGTTTTTT

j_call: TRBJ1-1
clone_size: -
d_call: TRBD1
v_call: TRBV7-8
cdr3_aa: CASSLRDRDTTEAFF
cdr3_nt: TGTGCCAGCAGCCTAAGAGACAGGGACACGACTGAAGCTTTCTTT

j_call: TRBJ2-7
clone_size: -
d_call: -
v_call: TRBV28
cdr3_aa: CASSSLPSSYEQYF
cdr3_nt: TGTGCCAGCAGTTCACTTCCGAGCTCCTACGAGCAGTACTTC

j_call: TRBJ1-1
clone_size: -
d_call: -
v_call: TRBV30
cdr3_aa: CAWSLWGGPRGNTEAFF
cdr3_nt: TGTGCCTGGAGCTTATGGGGGGGTCCCCGGGGTAACACTGAAGCTTTCTTT

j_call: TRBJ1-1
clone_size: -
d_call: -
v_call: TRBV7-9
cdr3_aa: CASSLASVMNTEAFF
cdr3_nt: TGTGCCAGCAGCTTAGCTTCTGTAATGAACACTGAAGCTTTCTTT

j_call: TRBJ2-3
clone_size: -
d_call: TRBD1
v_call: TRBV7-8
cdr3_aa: CASSTDRDNTDTQYF
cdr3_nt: TGTGCCAGCAGCACCGACAGGGATAACACAGATACGCAGTATTTT

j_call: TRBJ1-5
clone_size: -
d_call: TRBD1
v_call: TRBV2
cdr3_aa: CASSMLRGRGLQPQHF
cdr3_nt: TGTGCCAGCAGCATGCTCAGAGGAAGGGGGCTTCAGCCCCAGCATTTT

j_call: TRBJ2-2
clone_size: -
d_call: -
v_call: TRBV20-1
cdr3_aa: CSASNGGANTGELFF
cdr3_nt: TGCAGTGCTAGTAATGGGGGGGCCAACACCGGGGAGCTGTTTTTT

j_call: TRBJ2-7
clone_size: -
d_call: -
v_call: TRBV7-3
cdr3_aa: CASSLDPTGYEQYF
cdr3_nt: TGTGCCAGCAGCTTAGACCCCACAGGATACGAGCAGTACTTC

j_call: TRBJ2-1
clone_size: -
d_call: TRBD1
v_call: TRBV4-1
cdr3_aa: CASSQESRTGFYNEQFF
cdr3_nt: TGCGCCAGCAGCCAAGAATCTCGGACAGGGTTCTACAATGAGCAGTTCTTC

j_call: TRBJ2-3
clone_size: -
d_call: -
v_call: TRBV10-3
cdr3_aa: CAISESLTDTQYF
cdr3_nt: TGTGCCATCAGTGAGTCCCTCACAGATACGCAGTATTTT

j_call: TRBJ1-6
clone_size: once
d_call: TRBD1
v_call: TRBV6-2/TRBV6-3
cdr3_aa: CASSVNHQGASSPLHF
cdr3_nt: TGTGCCAGCAGTGTGAATCATCAGGGGGCGAGTTCACCCCTCCACTTT

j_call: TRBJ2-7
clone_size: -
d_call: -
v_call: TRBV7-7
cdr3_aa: CASSLGVGSEQYF
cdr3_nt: TGTGCCAGCAGCTTAGGTGTAGGGAGCGAGCAGTACTTC

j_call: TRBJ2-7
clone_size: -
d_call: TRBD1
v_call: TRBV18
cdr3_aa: CASYSDRESYEQYF
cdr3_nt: TGTGCCAGCTACTCCGACAGGGAGTCCTACGAGCAGTACTTC

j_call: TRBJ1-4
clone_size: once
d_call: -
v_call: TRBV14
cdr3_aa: CASSQGLSSGANEKLFF
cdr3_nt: TGTGCCAGCAGCCAGGGCCTCTCGTCAGGGGCTAATGAAAAACTGTTTTTT

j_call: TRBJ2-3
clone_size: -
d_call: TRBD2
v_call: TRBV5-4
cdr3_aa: CASSFGAGAFTDTQYF
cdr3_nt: TGTGCCAGCAGCTTTGGAGCGGGGGCGTTCACAGATACGCAGTATTTT

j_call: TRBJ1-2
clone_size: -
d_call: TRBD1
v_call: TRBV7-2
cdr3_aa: CASSIMTGAGYGYTF
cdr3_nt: TGTGCCAGCAGCATAATGACAGGGGCTGGCTATGGCTACACCTTC

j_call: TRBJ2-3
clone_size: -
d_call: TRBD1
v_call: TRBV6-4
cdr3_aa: CASSDSSGDRGFDTQYF
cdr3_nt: TGTGCCAGCAGTGACTCAAGTGGGGACAGGGGTTTCGATACGCAGTATTTT

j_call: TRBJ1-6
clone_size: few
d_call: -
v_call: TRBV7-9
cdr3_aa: CASSFASSYNSPLHF
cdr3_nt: TGTGCCAGCAGCTTCGCGAGCTCCTATAATTCACCCCTCCACTTT

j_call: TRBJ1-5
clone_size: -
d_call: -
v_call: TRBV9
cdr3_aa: CASSAETGLGQPQHF
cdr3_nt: TGTGCCAGCAGCGCGGAAACAGGGTTAGGTCAGCCCCAGCATTTT

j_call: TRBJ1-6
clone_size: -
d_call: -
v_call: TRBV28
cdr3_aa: CASSSRSTDTSPLHF
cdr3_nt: TGTGCCAGCAGTTCCCGGTCGACAGATACTTCACCCCTCCACTTT

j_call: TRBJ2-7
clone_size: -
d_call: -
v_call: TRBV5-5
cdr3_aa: CASSPTGSYEQYF
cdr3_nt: TGTGCCAGCAGCCCCACAGGGTCCTACGAGCAGTACTTC

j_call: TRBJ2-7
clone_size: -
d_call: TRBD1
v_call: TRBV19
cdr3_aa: CASSPLGGQGLSYEQYF
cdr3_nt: TGTGCCAGTAGCCCTTTGGGGGGACAGGGGCTCTCCTACGAGCAGTACTTC

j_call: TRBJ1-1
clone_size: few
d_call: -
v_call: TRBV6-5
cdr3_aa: CASSSHTEAFF
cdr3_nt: TGTGCCAGCAGCTCCCACACTGAAGCTTTCTTT

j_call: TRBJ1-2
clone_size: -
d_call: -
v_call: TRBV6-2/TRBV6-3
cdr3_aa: CASSRAGNYGYTF
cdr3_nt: TGTGCCAGCAGCAGAGCAGGGAACTATGGCTACACCTTC